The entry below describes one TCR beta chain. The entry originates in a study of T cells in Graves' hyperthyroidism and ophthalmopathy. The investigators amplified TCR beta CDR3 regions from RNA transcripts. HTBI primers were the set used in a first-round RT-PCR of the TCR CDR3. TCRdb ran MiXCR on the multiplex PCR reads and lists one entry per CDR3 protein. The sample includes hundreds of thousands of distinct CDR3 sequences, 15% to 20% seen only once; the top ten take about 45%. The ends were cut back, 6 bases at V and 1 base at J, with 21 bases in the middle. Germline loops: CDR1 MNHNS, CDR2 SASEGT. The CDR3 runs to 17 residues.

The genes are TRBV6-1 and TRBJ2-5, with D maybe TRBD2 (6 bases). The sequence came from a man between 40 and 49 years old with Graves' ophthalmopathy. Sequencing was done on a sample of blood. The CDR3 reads CASRRRVGAGPQETQYF. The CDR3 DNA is TGTGCCAGCAGGAGGAGAGTTGGTGCGGGGCCCCAAGAGACCCAGTACTTC.